The T cell receptor beta chain described here comes from a study of a mutant IDH1 vaccine in newly diagnosed glioma. As to time point: week 35, safety follow-up. The investigators gave 300 ug of mutant IDH1 20-mer peptide in each vaccine dose, together with topical imiquimod. V was pared by 0 bases and J by 7 bases, with 7 bases of the junction left unmatched. The CDR3 runs 15 residues. Germline CDR1 reads MGHRA; CDR2 reads YSYEKL. Regarding this clone: What it binds is unknown.

Assay: immunoSEQ multiplex PCR; the TCRdb copy retains only in-frame clones and omits some. Seen here are 53,000 or so clones, under 85% observed once, and the top ten hold 5.5% to 8.5%. The origin of this receptor is a man aged 40-55 years with glioma. Sequencing was performed on PBMCs, taken from a glioma patient whose treatment included an IDH1 peptide vaccine. V usage is TRBV4-1 and J usage is TRBJ1-2, with 8 bases that match TRBD1. CDR3 DNA sequence: TGCGCCAGCAGCCAAGACGCCAGGGGGCAGCGTGGCTACACCTTC. Its translation: CASSQDARGQRGYTF.